This T cell receptor (beta chain) was retrieved from a study of neoadjuvant nivolumab and ipilimumab in lung cancer (dated by TCRdb to the early 2020s). About the study as a whole: Intravenous nivolumab was dosed at 3 mg/kg on days 1, 15 and 29, and in the combination arm ipilimumab 1 mg/kg was added on day 1 only. The major pathologic response (MPR) rate in the intention-to-treat population in each study arm was designated as the primary trial endpoint. A total of around 46 patients with operable NSCLC were treated in the trial, with about 23 randomized to nivolumab monotherapy and roughly 20 randomized to nivolumab plus ipilimumab. The study compared TCR repertoires in pretherapy (baseline) peripheral blood with TCR repertoires in tumors resected at surgery after neoadjuvant immune checkpoint blockade. Matched pretherapy and resected tumor pairs were analyzed from seven patients, of whom four had been treated with nivolumab and three with nivolumab plus ipilimumab.

Libraries were constructed by the immunoSEQ multiplex PCR assay. The paper's processing steps were these. Repertoires were summarized by richness and clonality, and significantly expanded and contracted clones were identified between pre- and post-therapy samples. In TCRdb, the immuneACCESS table is reduced to in-frame sequences with V and J assigned. These tables do not hold every clone; where another copy was compared, an unresolved V gene accounts for under half, and the others remain unexplained. D and trimming were read from the DNA, whereas the V and J calls and clone size are those reported in that table. This sample gives approximately 4,000 clones in total; around three quarters of them show up just once. The top ten clones comprise more than 4% of the sample. Reading the label with the study, this specimen's time point is: at surgical resection after neoadjuvant nivolumab +/- ipilimumab. The samples were obtained from NEOSTAR, a phase 2 randomized trial that tested neoadjuvant nivolumab or nivolumab plus ipilimumab, followed by surgery, in operable NSCLC.

Germline trimming: 5 bases from V, 5 bases from J; junction bases outside gene matches: 4. The CDR3 numbers 15 residues from cysteine through phenylalanine. Only the CDR3 part of the read is kept: 45 bases, read in frame from the first base. CDR1 and CDR2, looked up from the germline V gene, are SGHVS and FQNEAQ. Note on this clone: This receptor's antigen is unknown. No much larger clone is present one base from it, and per-base qualities are unavailable.

What the work shows at the level of the full study, not this receptor alone: TCR richness and clonality were greater in resected tumors than in tumor-adjacent uninvolved lung, and increases were seen in more dual-therapy-treated tumors. Tumor T-cell richness and clonality rose from pretherapy to surgery in three of three dual-therapy tumors but in only two of four nivolumab-treated tumors. A small number of samples underwent TCR sequencing. No significant correlation was found between TCR clonality and pathologic tumor regression, and only one major-pathologic-response sample was available for the clonality analysis. Richness in tumors resected after neoadjuvant therapy showed a positive correlation with pretherapy blood TCR richness (Spearman R ≈ 0.78).

This sequence uses TRBV7-8 and TRBJ1-5, with 12 middle bases fitting TRBD1. The clonotype was recovered from an adult with non-small cell lung cancer. The sequencing used peripheral blood, collected after neoadjuvant nivolumab, alone or with ipilimumab, at or shortly before surgery. In nucleotide form, the sequence is TGTGCCAGCAGCGAAGGGACAGGGGGCTATCAGCCCCAGCATTTT. It translates to CASSEGTGGYQPQHF.